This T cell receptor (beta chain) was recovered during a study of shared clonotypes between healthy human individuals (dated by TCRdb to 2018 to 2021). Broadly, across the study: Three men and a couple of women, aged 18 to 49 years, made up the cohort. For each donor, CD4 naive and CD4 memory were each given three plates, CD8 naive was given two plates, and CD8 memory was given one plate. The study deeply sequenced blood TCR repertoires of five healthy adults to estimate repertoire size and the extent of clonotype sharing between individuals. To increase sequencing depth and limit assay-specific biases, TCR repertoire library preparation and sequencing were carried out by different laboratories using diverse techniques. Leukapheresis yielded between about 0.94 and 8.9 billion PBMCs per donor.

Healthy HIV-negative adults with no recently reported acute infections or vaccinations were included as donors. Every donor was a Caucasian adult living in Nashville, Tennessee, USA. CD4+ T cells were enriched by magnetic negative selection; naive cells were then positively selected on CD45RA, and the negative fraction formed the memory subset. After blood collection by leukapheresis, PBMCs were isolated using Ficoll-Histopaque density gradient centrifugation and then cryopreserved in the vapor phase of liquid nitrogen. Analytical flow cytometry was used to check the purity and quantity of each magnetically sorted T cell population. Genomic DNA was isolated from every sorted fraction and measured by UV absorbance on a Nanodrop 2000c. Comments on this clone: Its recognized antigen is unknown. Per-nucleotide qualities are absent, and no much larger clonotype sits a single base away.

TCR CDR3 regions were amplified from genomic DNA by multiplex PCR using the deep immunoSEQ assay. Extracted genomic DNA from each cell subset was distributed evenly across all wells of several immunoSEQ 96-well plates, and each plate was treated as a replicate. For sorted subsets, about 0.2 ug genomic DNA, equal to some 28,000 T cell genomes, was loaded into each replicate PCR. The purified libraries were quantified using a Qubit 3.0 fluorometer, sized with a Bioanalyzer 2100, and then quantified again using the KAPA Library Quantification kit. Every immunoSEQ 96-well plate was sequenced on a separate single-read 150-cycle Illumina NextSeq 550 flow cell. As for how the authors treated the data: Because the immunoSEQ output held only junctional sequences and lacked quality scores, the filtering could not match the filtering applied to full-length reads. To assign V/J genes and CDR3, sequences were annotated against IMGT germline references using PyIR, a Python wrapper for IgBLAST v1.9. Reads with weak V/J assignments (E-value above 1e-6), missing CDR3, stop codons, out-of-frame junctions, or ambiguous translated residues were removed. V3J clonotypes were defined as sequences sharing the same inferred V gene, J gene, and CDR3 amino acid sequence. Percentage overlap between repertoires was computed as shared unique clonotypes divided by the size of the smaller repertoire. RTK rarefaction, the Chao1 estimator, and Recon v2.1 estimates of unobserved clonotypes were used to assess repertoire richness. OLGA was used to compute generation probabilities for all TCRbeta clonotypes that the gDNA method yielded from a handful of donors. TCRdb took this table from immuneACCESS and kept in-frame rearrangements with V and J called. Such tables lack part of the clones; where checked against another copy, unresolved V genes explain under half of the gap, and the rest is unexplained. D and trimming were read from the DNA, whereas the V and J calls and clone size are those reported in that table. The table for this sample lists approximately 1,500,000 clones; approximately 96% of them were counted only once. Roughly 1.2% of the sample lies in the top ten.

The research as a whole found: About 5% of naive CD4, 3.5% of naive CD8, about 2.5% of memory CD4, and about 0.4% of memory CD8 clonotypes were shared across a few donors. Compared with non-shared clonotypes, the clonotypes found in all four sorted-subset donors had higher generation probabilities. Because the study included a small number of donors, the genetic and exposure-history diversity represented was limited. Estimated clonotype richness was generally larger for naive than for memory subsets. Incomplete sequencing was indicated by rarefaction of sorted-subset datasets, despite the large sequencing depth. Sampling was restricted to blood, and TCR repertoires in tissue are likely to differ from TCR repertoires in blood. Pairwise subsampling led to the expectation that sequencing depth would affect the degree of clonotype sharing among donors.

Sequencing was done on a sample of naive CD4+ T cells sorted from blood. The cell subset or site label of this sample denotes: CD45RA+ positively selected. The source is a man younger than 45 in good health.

The DNA sequence reads TGCAGGGGGGGACAGGGCGACGGCTACACCTTC. The translation is CRGGQGDGYTF. Recombination linked TRBV29-1 to TRBJ1-2, with TRBD1 matching 9 junction bases. The germline V gene sets CDR1 to SQVTM and CDR2 to ANQGSEA. The CDR3 runs 11 amino acids, cysteine and phenylalanine included. Only the CDR3 region is kept as DNA, spanning 33 bases read in frame from base 1.